This entry lists 24 T cell receptor beta chains sequenced from one sample in a study of tissue T cells after allogeneic stem cell transplantation. Specified time point: mouse harvest day 7 after allogeneic transplant. The graft held 10^6 splenic CD5+ T cells and 10^7 T-cell-depleted bone marrow cells. Assay used: immunoSEQ multiplex PCR; TCRdb lists only in-frame clones, some missing. The data hold thousands of clones, with 45% to 55% observed a single time. Sequences were obtained from lymph node tissue. The receptor source for this set is a female BALB/c mouse given C57BL/6 T cells with graft-versus-host disease after an allogeneic hematopoietic cell transplant.

In this sample, this clone turned up once. The listed genes are named as in mouse. Read coverage stops 1 residue before the CDR3 terminus; the germline J gene supplies the remainder. The genes are TRBV12-1 and TRBJ2-1; 11 positions agree with TRBD2. The length of the CDR3 is 15 residues. The V and J ends lost 2 bases and 3 bases, in that order; junction bases with no gene match: 2. Germline V gene sequence: CDR1 SGHSN, CDR2 HYEKVE. The chain's CDR3 is CASSPGLGGYAEQFF. CDR3 DNA (partial): TGTGCCAGCTCTCCTGGACTGGGGGGCTATGCTGAGCAGTTC.

Turning to this clone: Gene names are the mouse ones. With the read ending 1 residue before the CDR3 end, the germline J gene is used to fill in that end. The chain recombines TRBV14 with TRBJ1-1, with TRBD1 as a possible D gene (6 bases). CDR1 and CDR2 (germline): SGHDT, FRDEAV. The CDR3 is 12 residues long. V lost 1 base, J lost 7 bases, and 8 bases lay in between. The part of the CDR3 DNA that was read is TGTGCCAGCAGTTTCATGGACAGAGAAGTCTTC. Its translation: CASSFMDREVF. The full-length CDR3 reads as CASSFMDREVFF. The whole variable domain, remainder taken from reference TRBV14 and TRBJ1-1, is EAGVTQSPRYAVLQEGQAVSFWCDPISGHDTLYWYQQPRDQGPQLLVYFRDEAVIDNSQLPSDRFSAVRPKGTNSTLKIQSAKQGDTATYLCASSFMDREVFFGKGTRLTVV.

As regards this clone: The genes and germline here are from mouse. The CDR3 end falls 1 residue outside the read, so it is completed with the germline J gene. V is TRBV12-1 and J is TRBJ2-7; D unresolved. The V gene lost 1 base and the J gene lost 5 bases, with 5 bases spanning the gap. Germline CDR1 SGHSN, CDR2 HYEKVE. The CDR3 runs 11 residues. The CDR3 region is CASSLWHEQYF. The sequenced part of the CDR3 DNA is TGTGCCAGCTCTCTATGGCATGAACAGTAC.

This clone was counted a single time. The gene names given are mouse names. The CDR3 end falls 1 residue outside the read, so it is completed with the germline J gene. The V gene is TRBV12-1, the J gene TRBJ1-1; 12 nucleotides match TRBD1. Looked up from germline, CDR1 is SGHSN and CDR2 is HYEKVE. With 0 bases clipped from V and 4 bases from J, the junction kept 5 bases outside the gene matches. This CDR3 contains 16 residues. The CDR3 bases that were read are TGTGCCAGCTCTCTCGGGACAGGGGGCGCGGGCACAGAAGTCTTC. Translating it yields CASSLGTGGAGTEVF. The whole CDR3 region reads CASSLGTGGAGTEVFF.

With regard to this clone: The gene symbols are mouse symbols. Read data end 1 residue before the CDR3 end; the end is taken from the germline J gene. The chain is built from TRBV26 and TRBJ1-5; TRBD1 aligns across 9 bases. This CDR3 has 15 amino acids. Germline V gene sequence: CDR1 KGHPV, CDR2 FQNQEV (reference sequence). V lost 4 bases and J lost 4; bases outside the gene matches: 5. CDR3 sequence reads: CASSPYRGQNQAPLF. The sequenced part of the CDR3 DNA is TGTGCCAGCAGTCCATACAGGGGGCAGAACCAGGCTCCGCTT.

About this clone: Here the gene names and germline are mouse. The read stops 1 residue short of the end of the CDR3; the missing end is completed from the germline J gene. J is TRBJ1-1 and V is TRBV15; a possible D gene is TRBD1 (5 bases). V was shortened by 0 bases and J by 3 bases, with 8 bases between the two germline ends. The CDR3 sequence is 14 residues long. Per the germline V gene, CDR1 is SGHND and CDR2 is FRSKSL. CDR3 residues: CASSLAREHTEVFF. CDR3 DNA, as far as it was read: TGTGCCAGCAGTTTAGCCAGGGAACACACAGAAGTCTTC.

This clone appeared a single time. Genes here carry mouse names. Coverage ceases 1 residue before the CDR3 finishes, and the germline J gene fills in the end. The chain employs TRBV13-2 and TRBJ2-3, with TRBD1 as a possible D gene (7 bases). The germline CDR1 and CDR2 sequences are NNHNN and SYGAGS (reference sequence). There are 16 residues in the CDR3. Between the trimmed V and J ends, which lost 2 bases and 0 bases, there was a span of 13 bases. The DNA read from the CDR3 is TGTGCCAGCGGTGAGCCGACAGGGACTAGTGCAGAAACGCTGTAT. Protein: CASGEPTGTSAETLY. The CDR3 as a whole reads CASGEPTGTSAETLYF.

In regard to this clone: Genes and germline are mouse. The DNA ends 1 residue before the CDR3 does, and the rest of the CDR3 is filled in from the germline J gene. The chain recombines TRBV5 with TRBJ2-4; 11 positions agree with TRBD2. V lost 3 bases to trimming and J lost 0 bases; unmatched junction nucleotides: 2. The germline CDR1 and CDR2 sequences are LGHNA and YNLKQL (reference sequence). The CDR3 runs to 16 residues. CDR3 sequence reads: CASSQDWGASQNTLYF. The CDR3 DNA, read in part, is TGTGCCAGCAGCCAGGACTGGGGGGCTAGTCAAAACACCTTGTAC.

About this clone itself: Sequence at one end of the junction differs from germline and may be a read error. Germline and genes here are mouse. Read coverage stops 1 residue before the CDR3 terminus; the germline J gene supplies the remainder. This chain joins TRBV26 and TRBJ1-5, with D possibly being TRBD1 (6 bases). Germline values: CDR1 KGHPV, CDR2 FQNQEV (reference sequence). CDR3 length: 13 residues. The CDR3 DNA, read in part, is TGTGCCAGCAGTCCGGGACAAAACCAGACTCCGCTT. Its protein is CASSPGQNQTPL. The whole CDR3 sequence is CASSPGQNQTPLF.

On this clone itself: Gene names and germline refer to mouse. The observed sequence ends 1 residue before the CDR3 terminus, with the missing tail filled in from the germline J gene. V is TRBV3 and J is TRBJ2-4, with D perhaps matching TRBD1 (5 bases). V lost 3 bases, J lost 2 bases, and 6 bases lay in between. Per the germline V gene, CDR1 is SNHLY and CDR2 is FYNGKV (reference sequence). The CDR3 sequence is 13 residues long. The covered CDR3 bases are TGTGCCAGCAGCTTCAGGGATCAAAACACCTTGTAC. Protein sequence: CASSFRDQNTLY. The entire CDR3 reads CASSFRDQNTLYF.

About this clone: Gene names are mouse gene names. The read is 1 residue too short to cover the CDR3 end, so that end is filled in from the germline J gene. The chain combines TRBV29 with TRBJ1-2, with 9 bases matching TRBD1. Germline CDR1 and CDR2: MSHET and SYDVDS. The trim removed 5 bases at V and 0 bases at J, leaving 1 base unmatched. This CDR3 region has 14 residues. CDR3 DNA, as far as it was read: TGTGCTAGCAGTCGACAGGGGGCAAACTCCGACTACACC. Amino acids: CASSRQGANSDYT. The entire CDR3 reads CASSRQGANSDYTF. The whole variable domain, filled in from reference TRBV29 and TRBJ1-2, reads DMKVTQMPRYLIKRMGENVLLECGQDMSHETMYWYRQDPGLGLQLIYISYDVDSNSEGDIPKGYRVSRKKREHFSLILDSAKTNQTSVYFCASSRQGANSDYTFGSGTRLLVI.

This clone appeared a few times. Germline and genes: mouse. The CDR3 end is not reached by the read, which stops 1 residue before it; the germline J gene fills it in. The rearrangement joins TRBV19 to TRBJ2-7; D unclear. The CDR3 runs to 14 residues. Per the germline V gene, CDR1 is FNHDT and CDR2 is SITEND (reference sequence). Trimming shortened V by 2 bases and J by 0 bases, and 9 bases separated the two germline ends. Here the CDR3 reads CASSMRGSSYEQYF. The sequenced CDR3 bases are TGTGCCAGCAGTATGCGGGGAAGCTCCTATGAACAGTAC.

Notes on this clone: Here the gene names and germline are mouse. The CDR3 goes on 1 residue after the read ends, and that part is filled in from the germline J gene. V and J are TRBV26 and TRBJ2-4; 7 nucleotides line up with TRBD2. The J segment lost 2 bases and the V segment lost 4 bases, leaving 6 bases of the junction unmatched. This CDR3 has 15 residues. The V gene's germline CDR1 is KGHPV and CDR2 FQNQEV (reference sequence). The sequenced CDR3 bases are TGTGCCAGCAGTCCTCTTGGGGGGTTTCAAAACACCTTGTAC. Translated: CASSPLGGFQNTLY. In full, the CDR3 reads CASSPLGGFQNTLYF.

In the case of this clone: Mouse gene names apply. Coverage ceases 1 residue before the CDR3 finishes, and the germline J gene fills in the end. The rearrangement joins TRBV3 to TRBJ2-4, with D tentatively TRBD1 or TRBD2 (5 bases each). The V gene's germline CDR1 is SNHLY and CDR2 FYNGKV (reference sequence). The CDR3 consists of 14 residues. The germline V and J ends were trimmed by 5 bases and 3 bases, with 12 bases remaining between them. CDR3 amino acids: CASSLSGDQNTLYF. Partial CDR3 DNA: TGTGCCAGCAGCCTATCCGGGGACCAAAACACCTTGTAC.

Regarding this clone: The genes are named according to mouse. CDR3 region: CASSLGQQNTLYF. CDR3 bases read: TGTGCCAGCAGCTTAGGACAACAAAACACCTTGTAC. The chain uses TRBV3 and TRBJ2-4; no clear D. From the germline J gene comes the end of the CDR3, since the read stops 1 residue before it. The V end was cut by 1 base, the J end by 3 bases, with 5 bases between. This CDR3 is built from 13 residues. Per the germline V gene, CDR1 is SNHLY and CDR2 is FYNGKV (reference sequence).

In its sample, this clone was seen a few times. The gene names here belong to mouse. From the germline J gene comes the end of the CDR3, since the read stops 1 residue before it. The chain joins TRBV1 to TRBJ2-7; TRBD2 aligns across 8 bases. The J segment lost 2 bases and the V segment lost 4 bases, leaving 4 bases of the junction unmatched. The CDR3 spans 14 residues. Germline V gene sequence: CDR1 NSQYPW, CDR2 LRSPGD (reference sequence). The CDR3 DNA, read in part, is TGCACCTGCAGTGGCCGGGACTGGACCTATGAACAGTAC. Translating gives CTCSGRDWTYEQY. The entire CDR3 is CTCSGRDWTYEQYF.

A word on this clone: Gene names denote mouse genes. The CDR3 end is not reached by the read, which stops 1 residue before it; the germline J gene fills it in. V gene TRBV1 combines with J gene TRBJ2-7; no definite D call. Per the germline V gene, CDR1 is NSQYPW and CDR2 is LRSPGD (reference sequence). Trimming cost V 1 base and J 7 bases, with 5 bases left between them. The length of the CDR3 is 11 residues. CDR3 DNA (partial): TGCACCTGCAGTGCAGGATTGGAACAGTAC. Encoded protein: CTCSAGLEQY. The full CDR3 sequence reads CTCSAGLEQYF.

Notes on this clone: The listed genes are named as in mouse. The part of the CDR3 DNA that was read is TGTGCCAGCAGCACAGCAAACTCCGACTACACC. Encoded protein: CASSTANSDYT. The entire CDR3 protein reads CASSTANSDYTF. The chain combines TRBV3 with TRBJ1-2; no reliable D call. The CDR3 is cut off 1 residue early in the read; its end comes from the germline J gene. V gave up 5 bases and J gave up 0 bases, with 4 bases separating them. The V gene's germline CDR1 is SNHLY and CDR2 FYNGKV (reference sequence). The CDR3 is 12 residues long.

Notes on this clone: Germline and genes here are mouse. The observed sequence ends 1 residue before the CDR3 terminus, with the missing tail filled in from the germline J gene. This chain links TRBV26 with TRBJ1-2, with 7 bases fitting TRBD1. V lost 6 bases, J lost 2 bases, and 3 bases stayed unmatched. The V gene's germline CDR1 is KGHPV and CDR2 FQNQEV (reference sequence). This CDR3 has 13 residues. The DNA read from the CDR3 is TGTGCCAGCAGCCTACAGGGGAACTCCGACTACACC. The encoded protein is CASSLQGNSDYT. The CDR3 reads in full as CASSLQGNSDYTF.

Concerning this clone itself: The gene names here belong to mouse. The read falls 1 residue short of the CDR3 end, and the missing part is taken from the germline J gene. The rearrangement links TRBV16 to TRBJ2-7, with D hard to call. The CDR3 is 12 amino acids. Per the germline V gene, CDR1 is SGHSA and CDR2 is FRNQAP. V was pared by 1 base and J by 2 bases, with 3 bases between. CDR3 bases read: TGTGCAAGCAGCTTAGTGGCCTATGAACAGTAC. The encoded protein is CASSLVAYEQY. The entire CDR3 protein is CASSLVAYEQYF.

In the case of this clone: All gene names here are mouse names. Read sequence stops 1 residue before the CDR3 end, and the germline J gene provides the missing end. The chain is built from TRBV13-1 and TRBJ2-3; the D is unclear. Germline lookup yields CDR1 NSHNY and CDR2 SYGAGN. This CDR3 is 14 amino acids long. Deletions cut 0 bases from V and 2 bases from J, with 7 bases between. The DNA read from the CDR3 is TGTGCCAGCAGTGATGGAGGTGTTGCAGAAACGCTGTAT. It translates to CASSDGGVAETLY. The CDR3 in its entirety is CASSDGGVAETLYF.

This clone was recorded once. Gene names and germline match the mouse. From the germline J gene comes the end of the CDR3, since the read stops 1 residue before it. The chain combines TRBV23 with TRBJ2-5. This CDR3 comprises 13 residues. Germline assignment: CDR1 KGHTA and CDR2 FQNQQP. This CDR3 reads CSSSQVPQDTQYF. CDR3 DNA (partial): TGCTCCAGCAGTCAAGTGCCTCAAGACACCCAGTAC.

The table lists this clone with a count of one. Genes and germline are mouse. The CDR3 is cut off 1 residue early in the read; its end comes from the germline J gene. The chain links TRBV16 to TRBJ2-4; D gene uncertain. Germline CDR1 reads SGHSA; CDR2 reads FRNQAP. The CDR3 is 13 amino acids. Trimming left V 0 bases short and J 0 bases short, with 1 base between. Partial CDR3 DNA: TGTGCAAGCAGCTTAGAAAGTCAAAACACCTTGTAC. Translated: CASSLESQNTLY. The full CDR3 protein is CASSLESQNTLYF.

This clone appeared a few times. Gene names denote mouse genes. CDR3 sequence reads: CASSLELGGANTGQLYF. The DNA read from the CDR3 is TGTGCAAGCAGCTTAGAGTTGGGGGGGGCAAACACCGGGCAGCTCTAC. The chain is built from TRBV16 and TRBJ2-2, with 8 bases fitting TRBD2. Read sequence stops 1 residue before the CDR3 end, and the germline J gene provides the missing end. The CDR3 loop spans 17 amino acids. J was trimmed by 0 bases and V by 0 bases; bases with no gene match: 3. The V gene's germline CDR1 is SGHSA and CDR2 FRNQAP.